These 21 T cell receptor beta chains were sequenced from one sample in a study of T-cell memory formation after mild COVID-19. Via MiXCR, TCRdb re-called the 5' RACE reads, giving one row per CDR3 protein. The sample has about 100,000 distinct CDR3 sequences; about a sixth are singletons. Sequencing was done on a sample of PBMCs or a T cell subset sorted from them (not recorded which). The receptors were gathered from a man aged 18 to 29 who had mild COVID-19 (a few samples of this study predate the infection). Cell type and time point are not known.

V is TRBV20-1 and J is TRBJ2-3; D possibly uses TRBD1 or TRBD2 (5 bases each). Between the trimmed V and J ends, which lost 2 bases and 0 bases, there was a span of 21 bases. This CDR3 region has 18 residues. Germline assignment: CDR1 DFQATT and CDR2 SNEGSKA (reference sequence). The CDR3 spells CSARSFRDETSSTDTQYF. Written as DNA, the CDR3 is TGCAGTGCTAGATCCTTCCGGGACGAGACCTCTAGCACAGATACGCAGTATTTT.

With respect to this clonotype: Germline is not matched at one junction end, which may reflect a read error. This chain uses TRBV11-2 with TRBJ2-3; either TRBD1 or TRBD2 may supply D (5 bases each). CDR3 length: 16 residues. The V gene's germline CDR1 is SGHAT and CDR2 FQNNGV. DNA of the CDR3: TGTTCCAGCAGCCGAGGGGCGGATACTCTCACAGATACGCAGTATTTT. It codes for CSSSRGADTLTDTQYF.

This clonotype was detected only once. The rearrangement joins TRBV18 to TRBJ1-1; maybe TRBD1 (5 bases). CDR1 is KGHSH and CDR2 is LQKENI in the germline V gene. Trimming removed 1 base at V and 1 base at J, with 7 bases between. The CDR3 covers 14 residues. The CDR3 region has the DNA TGTGCCAGCTCACCACGGGGGGAGAACACTGAAGCTTTCTTT. This gives the protein CASSPRGENTEAFF.

This chain uses TRBV7-8 with TRBJ1-6; possibly TRBD1 for D (5 bases). Trimming stripped 6 bases from V and 8 bases from J, with 17 bases between. CDR3 size: 15 residues. The germline V gene has CDR1 SGHVS and CDR2 FQNEAQ. The CDR3 protein is CASRVGTPLDSPLHF. In nucleotides, the CDR3 is TGTGCCAGCAGAGTAGGGACCCCTTTGGATTCACCCCTCCACTTT.

The chain carries TRBV20-1 and TRBJ2-1; D is uncertain. The germline V gene has CDR1 DFQATT and CDR2 SNEGSKA (reference sequence). The CDR3 has 14 amino acids. With 4 bases removed from V and 0 bases from J, the gap between germline ends came to 10 bases. CDR3: CSAIAPSSYNEQFF. The CDR3 nucleotides are TGCAGTGCTATTGCTCCGAGCTCCTACAATGAGCAGTTCTTC.

This clonotype came up a few times. The rearrangement links TRBV7-2 to TRBJ2-1; TRBD2 might be the D (5 bases). CDR1 is SGHTA, CDR2 FQGNSA, per germline. Trimming took off 8 bases at V and 4 bases at J, with 6 bases between the two ends. The CDR3 totals 11 residues. The CDR3, as DNA: TGTGCCAGCCGCGGGTACAATGAGCAGTTCTTC. This codes for CASRGYNEQFF.

The chain couples TRBV5-1 to TRBJ2-5; the D gene could be TRBD1 or TRBD2 (6 bases each). There are 15 residues in the CDR3. V was clipped by 8 bases and J by 1 base, with 18 bases between them. CDR1 is SGHRS and CDR2 is YFSETQ in the germline V gene. The CDR3 loop reads CASRSLGGPQETQYF. For the CDR3, the DNA is TGCGCCAGTAGGAGCCTTGGGGGGCCCCAAGAGACCCAGTACTTC.

This clonotype has a handful of counts. V gene TRBV6-2 or TRBV6-3 combines with J gene TRBJ2-5, with 8 nucleotides matching TRBD1. This CDR3 is built from 15 residues. Germline V lookup: CDR1 MNHEY, CDR2 SVGEGT. With 6 bases clipped from V and 4 bases from J, the junction kept 10 bases outside the gene matches. The CDR3 region is CASSTRQGRTETQYF. The CDR3 nucleotides read TGTGCCAGCAGCACCAGACAGGGGCGGACAGAGACCCAGTACTTC.

The sample holds many counts of this clonotype. This sequence joins TRBV5-1 and TRBJ2-5; D perhaps matches TRBD1 (5 bases). Deletions cut 2 bases from V and 14 bases from J, with 19 bases between. The CDR3 runs 13 residues. Germline CDR1 reads SGHRS; CDR2 reads YFSETQ. CDR3 sequence (DNA): TGCGCCAGCAGCTTATCGCAGGGCGCGGTATCTTACTTC. Protein product: CASSLSQGAVSYF.

This clonotype was detected only a few times. J is TRBJ2-3 and V is TRBV20-1; perhaps TRBD2 as D (6 bases). The CDR3 is 14 amino acids. V was trimmed by 3 bases and J by 3 bases, leaving 13 bases between them. Looked up from germline, CDR1 is DFQATT and CDR2 is SNEGSKA (reference sequence). CDR3 loop: CSASGRRETDTQYF. For the CDR3, the DNA is TGCAGTGCTAGTGGGAGGCGAGAGACAGATACGCAGTATTTT.

This clonotype was counted only a few times. The chain is built from TRBV7-9 and TRBJ2-3, with 7 nucleotides matching TRBD1. Germline V gene data show CDR1 as SEHNR and CDR2 as FQNEAQ (reference sequence). Trimming at V came to 3 bases and at J to 4 bases, leaving 7 bases not matched to a gene. CDR3 size: 15 residues. In nucleotides, the CDR3 is TGTGCCAGCAGCTTTTTAGGGGGCGGCTCAGATACGCAGTATTTT. Translating it yields CASSFLGGGSDTQYF.

In its sample, this clonotype was seen once. V gene TRBV6-6 combines with J gene TRBJ1-5; a possible D gene is TRBD1 (5 bases). This CDR3 is 13 amino acids long. Trimming pared 7 bases from V and 1 base from J, leaving 8 bases between. Germline V gene data show CDR1 as MNHNY and CDR2 as SVGAGI (reference sequence). The CDR3 nucleotides read TGTGCCAGCACCTGGGGGAGCAATCAGCCCCAGCATTTT. Translated: CASTWGSNQPQHF.

The chain carries TRBV7-2 and TRBJ2-7; maybe TRBD2 (6 bases). The V gene lost 2 bases and the J gene lost 2 bases, with 13 bases spanning the gap. The germline CDR1 and CDR2 sequences are SGHTA and FQGNSA. This CDR3 spans 15 amino acids. The CDR3 protein is CASSLFIGGTYEQYV. CDR3 sequence (DNA): TGTGCCAGCAGCTTATTCATAGGAGGGACCTACGAGCAGTACGTC.

The V and J genes are TRBV6-5 and TRBJ2-1, with a tentative D call TRBD2 (6 bases). Deletions cut 6 bases from V and 0 bases from J, with 12 bases between. There are 15 residues in the CDR3. Germline-derived CDR1 and CDR2 are MNHEY and SVGAGI. The CDR3 DNA follows: TGTGCCAGCAGAGACGCGGGGAGCTCCTACAATGAGCAGTTCTTC. Translating it yields CASRDAGSSYNEQFF.

This clonotype was picked up a small number of times. The chain joins TRBV6-2 or TRBV6-3 to TRBJ2-1; TRBD2 matches at 8 bases. The ends lost 6 bases at V and 7 bases at J; junction bases unmatched: 5. This CDR3 is 13 amino acids long. CDR1 and CDR2 from the germline V gene are MNHEY and SVGEGT. CDR3 sequence: CASSGLALNEQFF. CDR3 DNA sequence: TGTGCCAGCAGCGGACTAGCCTTGAATGAGCAGTTCTTC.

The CDR3 loop reads CASSVAGSREGGYTF. The DNA of the CDR3 is TGTGCCAGCAGCGTAGCAGGGTCGAGAGAAGGTGGCTACACCTTC. The chain couples TRBV9 to TRBJ1-2, with a tentative D call TRBD1 (5 bases). V lost 0 bases, J lost 7 bases, and 16 bases lay in between. The V gene's germline CDR1 is SGDLS and CDR2 YYNGEE. The CDR3 totals 15 residues.

The chain links TRBV7-6 to TRBJ2-4; 8 bases map to TRBD1. CDR1 and CDR2 from the germline V gene are SGHVS and FNYEAQ. Trimming removed 5 bases from V and 0 bases from J; junction bases left unmatched: 12. CDR3 length equals 18 residues. CDR3 coding DNA: TGTGCCAGCAGCCTGCGGGCAGGGGGCGAAGTAGCCAAAAACATTCAGTACTTC. Amino acids: CASSLRAGGEVAKNIQYF.

The rearrangement uses TRBV11-2 and TRBJ1-2, with 9 bases matching TRBD1. This CDR3 spans 15 amino acids. V shed 5 bases and J 6 bases; nucleotides not matched to a gene: 10. Germline V gene sequence: CDR1 SGHAT, CDR2 FQNNGV. The CDR3 here is CASSARQGEENGYTF. CDR3 nucleotide sequence: TGTGCCAGCAGCGCTCGACAGGGGGAGGAGAATGGCTACACCTTC.

This rearrangement joins TRBV11-3 to TRBJ2-5; 12 bases map to TRBD1. J was trimmed by 2 bases and V by 6 bases; bases with no gene match: 7. This CDR3 spans 16 amino acids. Per the germline V gene, CDR1 is SGHNT and CDR2 is YENEEA. DNA for the CDR3: TGTGCCAGCAGTCCGGGACAGGGGGCTGATCAAGAGACCCAGTACTTC. Amino acid sequence: CASSPGQGADQETQYF.

A word on this clonotype: Compared with germline, one end of the junction differs, possibly owing to a read error. V is TRBV7-7 and J is TRBJ1-2; no firm D call. The length of the CDR3 is 15 residues. Germline V gives CDR1 SSHAT, CDR2 FNYEAQ (reference sequence). The CDR3 sequence is CASSLRSRQVYGYTF. DNA of the CDR3: TGTGCTAGCAGCTTAAGGAGCAGGCAAGTCTATGGCTACACCTTC.

At least ten counts were recorded for this clonotype. The chain combines TRBV7-2 with TRBJ2-3, with TRBD2 as a possible D gene (6 bases). The CDR3 is 13 amino acids. Deletions cut 4 bases from V and 6 bases from J, with 11 bases between. Germline CDR1 reads SGHTA; CDR2 reads FQGNSA. This CDR3 is CASSYLGGDTQYF. The CDR3, as DNA: TGTGCCAGCAGCTACCTAGGAGGGGATACGCAGTATTTT.